The T cell receptor (beta chain) under discussion was sequenced for a study of T cell repertoires in cytomegalovirus infection. Study information: Signatures in public TCR beta sequences pointed to both CMV infection and matching HLA type.

The CDR3 spans 15 residues. The V gene end was trimmed by 7 bases and the J gene end by 9 bases; junction bases not matched to a gene: 15. Germline lookup yields CDR1 SNHLY and CDR2 FYNNEI. Using its own MiXCR run on the reads, TCRdb lists one record per CDR3 protein. Here the sample spans approximately 350,000 distinct CDR3 sequences, just under 35% being singletons. This clonotype occurred a few times. No antigen is known for it. Study-level findings and limits: Ex vivo, HLA-C-restricted CMV-specific TCR beta clonotypes prevailed over the rest of the response.

This TCR was recovered from a human donor in good health (CMV status not recorded). Some clones in this sample may be carry-over from other donors' samples. The V call is TRBV2, the J call TRBJ2-3; 8 bases line up with TRBD1. The sequencing used cultured PBMCs, collected from culture after CMV antigen stimulation. In DNA, the CDR3 is TGTGCCAGCACCCAAAGGACAGGGCTAGGGGGCACGCAGTATTTT. Protein: CASTQRTGLGGTQYF.